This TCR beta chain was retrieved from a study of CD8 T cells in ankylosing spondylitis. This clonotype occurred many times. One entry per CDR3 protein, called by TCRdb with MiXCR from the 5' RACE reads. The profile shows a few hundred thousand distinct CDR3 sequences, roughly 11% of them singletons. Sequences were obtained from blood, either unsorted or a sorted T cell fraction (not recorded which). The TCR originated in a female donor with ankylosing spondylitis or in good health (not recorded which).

The CDR3 DNA sequence: TGCAGTGCTAGAAATTGGGACAGGAGTAATGAGCAGTTCTTC. It translates to CSARNWDRSNEQFF. J is TRBJ2-1 and V is TRBV20-1; 8 bases align to TRBD1. V lost 2 bases and J lost 7; bases outside the gene matches: 7. CDR3 size: 14 residues. Germline CDR1 DFQATT, CDR2 SNEGSKA (reference sequence).